This TCR beta chain was documented in a study of breast tumors, draining lymph nodes, adjacent tissues listed by TCRdb under 2016. About the study as a whole: The study compared TCR beta repertoires across tumor, adjacent nontumor tissue and axillary lymph nodes from breast cancer patients. The study was designed to assess the relationships and possible T-cell exchange between tumor, surrounding tissue and draining lymph node repertoires in human breast cancer.

General conclusions and limits of the study: The data were judged consistent with most tumor T cells deriving from the lymph node and then expanding within tumor tissue. Tumor and nontumor tissue repertoires were found to be significantly more similar in luminal-like than in basal-like breast cancer. The study presented the conclusion that tumor T cells originate in lymph nodes as consistent with a hypothesis, not as something directly demonstrated. T-cell repertoire diversity in tumors was found to be lower than in lymph nodes but higher than in nontumor tissue, and preferential V and J gene usage was observed.

The axillary draining lymph nodes of breast cancer patients were the source of the lymph node samples. Sequencer: Illumina HiSeq 2000. Multiplex PCR amplification was used to generate the TCR beta chain libraries. The amplified TCR beta chain products were analyzed by high-throughput sequencing. In-frame beta chains were kept once TCRdb had trimmed the public reads at Q25 with fastp and called clones with MiXCR. One record per CDR3 amino acid sequence lists the most common genes and DNA. In all, the sample holds approximately 230,000 distinct CDR3 sequences, and under 40% of those were seen once. The top ten clones comprise approximately 3.5% of the sample. This clonotype appeared many times. Its target antigen remains unknown. Base qualities are missing; no much larger clone stands one base away. The CDR3, from cysteine to phenylalanine, totals 16 residues. The CDR3 DNA has 48 bases and is translated from base 1. V and J are truncated by 2 bases and 10 bases respectively, leaving an intervening sequence of 21 bases. According to the germline V gene (reference sequence), CDR1 reads LGHDT and CDR2 reads YNNKEL.

The sample was axillary lymph node tissue. Recombination linked TRBV3-1 to TRBJ2-1; 6 matching bases give a weak D call of TRBD1. This TCR derives from a female donor with breast cancer. Some clones in this sample may be carry-over from other donors' samples. The bases read TGTGCCAGCAGCCAACGACCGGGACACCCCATACCCGAGCAGTTCTTC. It translates to CASSQRPGHPIPEQFF.